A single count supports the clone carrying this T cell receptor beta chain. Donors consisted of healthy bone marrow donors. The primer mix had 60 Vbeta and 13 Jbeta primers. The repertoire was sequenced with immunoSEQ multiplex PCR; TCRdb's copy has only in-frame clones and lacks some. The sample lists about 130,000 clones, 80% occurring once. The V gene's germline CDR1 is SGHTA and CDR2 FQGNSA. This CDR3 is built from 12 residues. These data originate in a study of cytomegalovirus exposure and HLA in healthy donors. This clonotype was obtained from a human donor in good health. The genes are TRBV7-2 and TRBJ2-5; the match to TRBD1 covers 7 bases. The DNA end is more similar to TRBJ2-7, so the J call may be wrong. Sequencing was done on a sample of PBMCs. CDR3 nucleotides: TGTGCCAGCAGCTTCAGGACAGGCGAGCAGTACTTC. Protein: CASSFRTGEQYF.